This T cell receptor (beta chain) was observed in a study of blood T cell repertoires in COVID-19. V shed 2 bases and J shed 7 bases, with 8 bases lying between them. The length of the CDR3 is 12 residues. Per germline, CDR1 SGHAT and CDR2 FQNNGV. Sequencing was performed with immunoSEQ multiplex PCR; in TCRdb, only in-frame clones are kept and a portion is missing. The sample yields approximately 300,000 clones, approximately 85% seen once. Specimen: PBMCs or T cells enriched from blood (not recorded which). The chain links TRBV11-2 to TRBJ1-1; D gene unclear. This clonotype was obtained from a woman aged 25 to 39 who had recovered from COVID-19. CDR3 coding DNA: TGTGCCAGCAGCTTAACGGGGTTTGAAGCTTTCTTT. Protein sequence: CASSLTGFEAFF.